Listed below are T cell receptor beta chains from one sample, sequenced in a study of early T cells in non-severe SARS-CoV-2 infection. Via MiXCR, TCRdb re-called the 5' RACE reads, giving one row per CDR3 protein. This table holds about 50,000 distinct CDR3 sequences, roughly a tenth found once. The material sequenced was whole blood. These receptors all stem from an adult who was a healthcare worker with PCR-confirmed SARS-CoV-2 infection or an uninfected control (not recorded which). Each CDR3 is given with its conserved first and last residue. The order of the fields is V gene, D gene, J gene, clone size, CDR3 protein, CDR3 DNA. D genes are given only for firm matches. Where a row states a size, it is once, few, many or the class of an expanded clone; other rows omit it.

v_gene: TRBV20-1
d_gene: TRBD2
j_gene: TRBJ2-7
abundance: -
CDR3aa: CSARIGGGPEQYF
CDR3nt: TGCAGTGCTAGAATTGGGGGAGGGCCCGAGCAGTACTTC

v_gene: TRBV11-2
d_gene: TRBD1
j_gene: TRBJ2-7
abundance: many
CDR3aa: CASSNFGQDAGYEQYF
CDR3nt: TGTGCCAGCAGCAACTTCGGACAGGACGCAGGCTACGAGCAGTACTTC

v_gene: TRBV20-1
d_gene: TRBD2
j_gene: TRBJ2-2
abundance: medium-sized
CDR3aa: CSARTSGSFGELFF
CDR3nt: TGCAGTGCTAGGACTAGCGGGAGCTTCGGGGAGCTGTTTTTT

v_gene: TRBV12-3/TRBV12-4
d_gene: -
j_gene: TRBJ2-1
abundance: -
CDR3aa: CASSSGNMDEQFF
CDR3nt: TGTGCCAGCAGTAGCGGAAACATGGATGAGCAGTTCTTC

v_gene: TRBV3-1
d_gene: TRBD1
j_gene: TRBJ2-7
abundance: -
CDR3aa: CASSRWDREYEQYF
CDR3nt: TGTGCCAGCAGCCGGTGGGACAGGGAATACGAGCAGTACTTC

v_gene: TRBV20-1
d_gene: -
j_gene: TRBJ1-2
abundance: -
CDR3aa: CSASQGSYGYTF
CDR3nt: TGCAGTGCTAGTCAGGGTAGCTATGGCTACACCTTC

v_gene: TRBV7-8
d_gene: TRBD2
j_gene: TRBJ2-7
abundance: many
CDR3aa: CASSLREYGTGEQYF
CDR3nt: TGTGCCAGCAGCTTGCGGGAGTACGGTACAGGCGAGCAGTACTTC

v_gene: TRBV5-5
d_gene: -
j_gene: TRBJ2-6
abundance: many
CDR3aa: CASSLEGQAANVLTF
CDR3nt: TGTGCCAGCAGCTTGGAGGGGCAAGCGGCCAACGTCCTGACTTTC

v_gene: TRBV12-3/TRBV12-4
d_gene: -
j_gene: TRBJ2-3
abundance: many
CDR3aa: CASSFWGPTDTQYF
CDR3nt: TGTGCCAGCAGTTTTTGGGGGCCCACAGATACGCAGTATTTT

v_gene: TRBV7-9
d_gene: -
j_gene: TRBJ2-3
abundance: -
CDR3aa: CASSYERVNTDTQYF
CDR3nt: TGTGCCAGCAGCTATGAGAGGGTAAACACAGATACGCAGTATTTT

v_gene: TRBV5-5
d_gene: -
j_gene: TRBJ1-1
abundance: medium-sized
CDR3aa: CASSLGWAGWNTEAFF
CDR3nt: TGTGCCAGCAGCTTGGGTTGGGCCGGGTGGAACACTGAAGCTTTCTTT

v_gene: TRBV19
d_gene: -
j_gene: TRBJ1-2
abundance: -
CDR3aa: CASTQQQPYGYTF
CDR3nt: TGTGCCAGTACCCAACAACAACCCTATGGCTACACCTTC

v_gene: TRBV15
d_gene: -
j_gene: TRBJ2-1
abundance: many
CDR3aa: CATSRGFGGSYNEQFF
CDR3nt: TGTGCCACCAGCAGAGGGTTTGGCGGCTCCTACAATGAGCAGTTCTTC

v_gene: TRBV27
d_gene: TRBD1
j_gene: TRBJ1-2
abundance: many
CDR3aa: CASRSQGSTNYGYTF
CDR3nt: TGTGCCAGCAGATCACAGGGGAGCACCAACTATGGCTACACCTTC

v_gene: TRBV27
d_gene: -
j_gene: TRBJ2-7
abundance: many
CDR3aa: CASTGSSYEQYF
CDR3nt: TGTGCCAGCACCGGTAGCTCCTACGAGCAGTACTTC

v_gene: TRBV9
d_gene: -
j_gene: TRBJ2-1
abundance: many
CDR3aa: CASSVTGMSNEQFF
CDR3nt: TGTGCCAGCAGCGTAACAGGGATGAGCAATGAGCAGTTCTTC

v_gene: TRBV7-2
d_gene: TRBD2
j_gene: TRBJ2-7
abundance: -
CDR3aa: CASSLGLGAREQYF
CDR3nt: TGTGCCAGCAGCCTCGGACTAGGCGCGCGGGAGCAGTACTTC

v_gene: TRBV7-2
d_gene: TRBD1
j_gene: TRBJ2-4
abundance: many
CDR3aa: CASSYRGNIQYF
CDR3nt: TGTGCCAGCAGCTACAGGGGCAACATTCAGTACTTC

v_gene: TRBV12-3/TRBV12-4
d_gene: TRBD2
j_gene: TRBJ2-3
abundance: -
CDR3aa: CASSPRTGGGDTQYF
CDR3nt: TGTGCCAGCAGTCCTCGGACGGGAGGTGGGGATACGCAGTATTTT

v_gene: TRBV3-1
d_gene: -
j_gene: TRBJ2-1
abundance: many
CDR3aa: CASSQETFTSYNEQFF
CDR3nt: TGTGCCAGCAGCCAAGAAACGTTCACCTCCTACAATGAGCAGTTCTTC

v_gene: TRBV7-3
d_gene: -
j_gene: TRBJ2-3
abundance: -
CDR3aa: CASSLGSADTQYF
CDR3nt: TGTGCCAGCAGCTTAGGTTCGGCAGATACGCAGTATTTT

v_gene: TRBV7-2
d_gene: -
j_gene: TRBJ2-2
abundance: -
CDR3aa: CASSLDGSPTGELFF
CDR3nt: TGTGCCAGCAGCTTAGACGGTAGCCCCACCGGGGAGCTGTTTTTT

v_gene: TRBV29-1
d_gene: -
j_gene: TRBJ2-7
abundance: -
CDR3aa: CSVGQDYEQYF
CDR3nt: TGCAGCGTTGGACAGGACTACGAGCAGTACTTC

v_gene: TRBV27
d_gene: TRBD1
j_gene: TRBJ1-6
abundance: many
CDR3aa: CASKTRTGQDSPLHF
CDR3nt: TGTGCCAGCAAAACCCGGACAGGGCAGGATTCACCCCTCCACTTT

v_gene: TRBV7-2
d_gene: -
j_gene: TRBJ2-7
abundance: few
CDR3aa: CASSPFALAYEQYF
CDR3nt: TGTGCCAGCAGCCCCTTTGCCTTAGCCTACGAGCAGTACTTC

v_gene: TRBV7-8
d_gene: TRBD1
j_gene: TRBJ1-1
abundance: few
CDR3aa: CASSPMDRGSGNTEAFF
CDR3nt: TGTGCCAGCAGCCCAATGGACAGGGGAAGTGGGAACACTGAAGCTTTCTTT

v_gene: TRBV7-3
d_gene: TRBD2
j_gene: TRBJ2-7
abundance: few
CDR3aa: CASSSGLAGGRSSYEQYF
CDR3nt: TGTGCCAGCAGCTCCGGACTAGCGGGAGGTCGGAGCTCCTACGAGCAGTACTTC

v_gene: TRBV9
d_gene: -
j_gene: TRBJ2-3
abundance: few
CDR3aa: CASSVGGDNTDTQYF
CDR3nt: TGTGCCAGCAGCGTAGGGGGAGACAACACAGATACGCAGTATTTT

v_gene: TRBV11-2
d_gene: TRBD1
j_gene: TRBJ2-2
abundance: many
CDR3aa: CASSSTGRNTGELFF
CDR3nt: TGTGCCAGCAGCTCGACAGGGAGGAACACCGGGGAGCTGTTTTTT

v_gene: TRBV5-1
d_gene: -
j_gene: TRBJ2-5
abundance: many
CDR3aa: CASSFLASQETQYF
CDR3nt: TGCGCCAGCAGCTTTTTGGCCTCCCAAGAGACCCAGTACTTC

v_gene: TRBV5-1
d_gene: -
j_gene: TRBJ2-2
abundance: medium-sized
CDR3aa: CAIPRGVPGELFF
CDR3nt: TGCGCCATCCCCCGCGGGGTCCCCGGGGAGCTGTTTTTT

v_gene: TRBV29-1
d_gene: TRBD2
j_gene: TRBJ2-3
abundance: -
CDR3aa: CSVLAGGGDTQYF
CDR3nt: TGCAGCGTTTTAGCGGGAGGAGGGGATACGCAGTATTTT

v_gene: TRBV10-1
d_gene: -
j_gene: TRBJ2-7
abundance: -
CDR3aa: CASSESQGPGEQYF
CDR3nt: TGCGCCAGCAGTGAGTCACAGGGACCCGGGGAGCAGTACTTC

v_gene: TRBV2
d_gene: -
j_gene: TRBJ2-3
abundance: -
CDR3aa: CASTGLPQDTQYF
CDR3nt: TGTGCCAGCACGGGCCTACCGCAAGATACGCAGTATTTT

v_gene: TRBV2
d_gene: -
j_gene: TRBJ2-1
abundance: many
CDR3aa: CASSEGPGGNEQFF
CDR3nt: TGTGCCAGCAGTGAGGGACCCGGTGGGAATGAGCAGTTCTTC

v_gene: TRBV15
d_gene: TRBD2
j_gene: TRBJ2-3
abundance: many
CDR3aa: CATSRGAGGYVPSQYF
CDR3nt: TGTGCCACCAGCAGGGGGGCGGGAGGATACGTCCCCAGTCAGTATTTT

v_gene: TRBV7-9
d_gene: TRBD1
j_gene: TRBJ1-1
abundance: few
CDR3aa: CASSSDRGLWTEAFF
CDR3nt: TGTGCCAGCAGCTCGGACAGGGGGTTGTGGACTGAAGCTTTCTTT

v_gene: TRBV30
d_gene: -
j_gene: TRBJ2-1
abundance: many
CDR3aa: CAWRGFLPEQFF
CDR3nt: TGTGCCTGGAGGGGTTTTCTCCCGGAGCAGTTCTTC

v_gene: TRBV30
d_gene: TRBD2
j_gene: TRBJ2-3
abundance: few
CDR3aa: CAWTRDKGLAGTTDTQYF
CDR3nt: TGTGCCTGGACCCGGGACAAAGGACTAGCGGGGACCACAGATACGCAGTATTTT

v_gene: TRBV5-1
d_gene: -
j_gene: TRBJ2-7
abundance: many
CDR3aa: CASRREPQEVDEQYF
CDR3nt: TGCGCCAGCCGCCGAGAGCCCCAAGAGGTCGACGAGCAGTACTTC

v_gene: TRBV7-9
d_gene: -
j_gene: TRBJ2-5
abundance: many
CDR3aa: CASSLGGLLETQYF
CDR3nt: TGTGCCAGCAGCTTAGGCGGACTGTTAGAGACCCAGTACTTC

v_gene: TRBV6-2/TRBV6-3
d_gene: -
j_gene: TRBJ2-7
abundance: few
CDR3aa: CASSYPDGGYEQYF
CDR3nt: TGTGCCAGCAGTTACCCGGACGGGGGCTACGAGCAGTACTTC

v_gene: TRBV7-2
d_gene: TRBD1
j_gene: TRBJ1-6
abundance: few
CDR3aa: CASSFRAGTGGSPLHF
CDR3nt: TGTGCCAGCAGCTTCCGGGCGGGGACAGGGGGTTCACCCCTCCACTTT

v_gene: TRBV18
d_gene: TRBD2
j_gene: TRBJ2-7
abundance: -
CDR3aa: CASSPFGLAGGNEQYF
CDR3nt: TGTGCCAGCTCACCCTTCGGACTAGCGGGAGGAAACGAGCAGTACTTC

v_gene: TRBV5-6
d_gene: -
j_gene: TRBJ2-7
abundance: many
CDR3aa: CASSQGIYEQYF
CDR3nt: TGTGCCAGCAGCCAAGGGATCTACGAGCAGTACTTC

v_gene: TRBV7-9
d_gene: -
j_gene: TRBJ2-1
abundance: -
CDR3aa: CASSLAGPVVNEQFF
CDR3nt: TGTGCCAGCAGCTTAGCGGGGCCCGTTGTTAATGAGCAGTTCTTC

v_gene: TRBV20-1
d_gene: TRBD2
j_gene: TRBJ2-1
abundance: many
CDR3aa: CSARIAGGSYGFF
CDR3nt: TGCAGTGCTAGAATAGCGGGGGGAAGTTATGGGTTCTTC

v_gene: TRBV7-9
d_gene: TRBD1
j_gene: TRBJ1-2
abundance: -
CDR3aa: CASSARGQAENGYTF
CDR3nt: TGTGCCAGCAGCGCCCGTGGACAGGCGGAGAATGGCTACACCTTC

v_gene: TRBV29-1
d_gene: TRBD1
j_gene: TRBJ1-2
abundance: -
CDR3aa: CSVTGQGEYGYTF
CDR3nt: TGCAGCGTTACCGGACAGGGAGAATATGGCTACACCTTC

v_gene: TRBV7-9
d_gene: -
j_gene: TRBJ1-4
abundance: many
CDR3aa: CASSVGTLTNEKLFF
CDR3nt: TGTGCCAGCAGCGTAGGGACTTTAACTAATGAAAAACTGTTTTTT

v_gene: TRBV6-4
d_gene: -
j_gene: TRBJ2-3
abundance: many
CDR3aa: CASSEGQGGTDTQYF
CDR3nt: TGTGCCAGCAGTGAAGGACAGGGAGGGACAGATACGCAGTATTTT

v_gene: TRBV7-3
d_gene: TRBD1
j_gene: TRBJ2-2
abundance: -
CDR3aa: CASSPEIGTVNTGELFF
CDR3nt: TGTGCCAGCAGCCCAGAAATCGGGACAGTGAACACCGGGGAGCTGTTTTTT

v_gene: TRBV7-9
d_gene: -
j_gene: TRBJ1-1
abundance: many
CDR3aa: CASSRGQMNTEAFF
CDR3nt: TGTGCCAGCAGCCGAGGACAGATGAACACTGAAGCTTTCTTT